The source of this T cell receptor (beta chain) is a study of blood T cell repertoires in COVID-19. Study-level information: The cDNA or gDNA used as material had been derived from T cells, B-cell-depleted T cells, or PBMCs.

Original data processing: Nucleated cell counts were estimated from reference gene primer amplification. Assay used: immunoSEQ multiplex PCR; TCRdb lists only in-frame clones, some missing. V, J and clone size are those of that table, while D and trimming were read from the DNA. Here the sample spans around 270,000 clones, about 89% being singletons. The CDR3 contains 13 residues. From germline, CDR1 is SGHNT and CDR2 YYREEE (reference sequence). J was trimmed by 5 bases and V by 4 bases; bases with no gene match: 5. The TCR originated in a woman aged 45-65 years with acute or convalescent COVID-19. Sequences were obtained from peripheral blood. The chain carries TRBV5-4 and TRBJ2-7; TRBD2 aligns across 8 bases. In DNA form, the CDR3 reads TGTGCCAGCAGCCCTGGGACTAGGGACGAGCAGTACTTC. This translates into CASSPGTRDEQYF.